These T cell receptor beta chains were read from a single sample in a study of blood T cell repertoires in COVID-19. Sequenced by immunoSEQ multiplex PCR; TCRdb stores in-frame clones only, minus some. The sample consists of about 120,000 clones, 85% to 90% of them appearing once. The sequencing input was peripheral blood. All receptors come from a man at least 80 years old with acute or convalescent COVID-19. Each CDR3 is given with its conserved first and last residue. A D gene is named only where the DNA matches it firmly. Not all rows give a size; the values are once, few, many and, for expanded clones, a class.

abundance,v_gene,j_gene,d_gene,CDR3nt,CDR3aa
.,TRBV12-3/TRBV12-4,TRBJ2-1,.,TGTGCCAGCAGTTCTAACAATGAGCAGTTCTTC,CASSSNNEQFF
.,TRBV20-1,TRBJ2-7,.,TGCAGTGCTAACGCGGACTACGAGCAGTACTTC,CSANADYEQYF
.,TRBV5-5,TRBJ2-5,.,TGTGCCAGCAGCGGAGGGAAGGGGGGGCGCGAGGAGACCCAGTACTTC,CASSGGKGGREETQYF
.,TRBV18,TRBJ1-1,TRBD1,TGTGCCAGCTCACCAATGGGACAGGGGATGCGTACGACTGAAGCTTTCTTT,CASSPMGQGMRTTEAFF
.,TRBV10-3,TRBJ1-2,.,TGTGCCATCAGTGACGGTGGCGGGGGCTTAGGCTACACCTTC,CAISDGGGGLGYTF
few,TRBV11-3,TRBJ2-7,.,TGTGCCAGCAGCTTAGATGCGAACTCCTACGAGCAGTACTTC,CASSLDANSYEQYF
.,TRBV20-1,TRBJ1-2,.,TGCAGTGTTCAGGAGGTCTATGGCTACACCTTC,CSVQEVYGYTF
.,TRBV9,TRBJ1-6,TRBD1,TGTGCCAGCAGCGGCACAGGACAGGGGGCTGGGAATTCACCCCTCCACTTT,CASSGTGQGAGNSPLHF
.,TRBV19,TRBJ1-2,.,TGTGCCAGTAGTATCGGCAGGGACTATGGCTACACCTTC,CASSIGRDYGYTF
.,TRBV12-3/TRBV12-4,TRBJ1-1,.,TGTGCCAGCAGTTTACGGGAAGGTGAAGCTTTCTTT,CASSLREGEAFF
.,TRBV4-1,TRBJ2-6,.,TGCGCCAGCAGCCAAGACAGGGGTATCTCTGGGGCCAACGTCCTGACTTTC,CASSQDRGISGANVLTF
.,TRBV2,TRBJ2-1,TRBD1,TGTGCCAGCAGGGGGACAGTTGGTAATGAGCAGTTCTTC,CASRGTVGNEQFF
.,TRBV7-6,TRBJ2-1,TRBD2,TGTGCCAGCAGCTTAACGGCGGGAGCCAATGAGCAGTTCTTC,CASSLTAGANEQFF
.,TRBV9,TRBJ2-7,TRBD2,TGTGCCAGCAGCCCCCCGGGTAGCGGGACTTACGAGCAGTACTTC,CASSPPGSGTYEQYF
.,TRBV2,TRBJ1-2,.,TGTGCCAGCAGCGACAGGCCGGCTGGCTACACCTTC,CASSDRPAGYTF
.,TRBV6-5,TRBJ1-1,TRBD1,TGTGCCAGCAGAAGCGGGACAGGGAACACTGAAGCTTTCTTT,CASRSGTGNTEAFF
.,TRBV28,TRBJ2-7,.,TGTGCCAGCAGTCAGGGATACGAGCAGTACTTC,CASSQGYEQYF
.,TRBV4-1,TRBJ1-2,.,TGCGCCAGCAGCCCCCCCTTTAACTATGGCTACACCTTC,CASSPPFNYGYTF